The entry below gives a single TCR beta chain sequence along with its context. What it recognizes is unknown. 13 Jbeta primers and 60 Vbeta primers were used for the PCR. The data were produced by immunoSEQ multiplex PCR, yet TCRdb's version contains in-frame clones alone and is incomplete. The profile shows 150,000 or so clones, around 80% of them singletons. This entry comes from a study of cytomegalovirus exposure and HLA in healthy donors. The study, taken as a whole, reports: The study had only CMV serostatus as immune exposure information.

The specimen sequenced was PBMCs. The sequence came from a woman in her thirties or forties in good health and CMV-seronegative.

This CDR3 is CASSYIKGGTDTQYF. The CDR3 nucleotides are TGTGCCAGCAGTTACATCAAGGGGGGGACAGATACGCAGTATTTT. J is TRBJ2-3 and V is TRBV6-5, with D maybe TRBD2 (7 bases). The CDR3 is 15 amino acids. The V gene's germline CDR1 is MNHEY and CDR2 SVGAGI. V was pared by 2 bases and J by 3 bases, with 12 bases between.